The present T cell receptor beta chain was sequenced within a study of control samples from healthy donors and cancer patients. Using immunoSEQ multiplex PCR, the repertoire was profiled, and TCRdb retains in-frame clones only, with some absent. Of under 450,000 clones listed, 80% to 95% are singletons. The CDR3 runs 17 residues. Germline V gene data show CDR1 as MDHEN and CDR2 as SYDVKM. V lost 6 bases to trimming and J lost 6 bases, with 25 bases between them. Sequenced: PBMCs. The chain combines TRBV28 with TRBJ2-3; weak D call: TRBD2 (7 bases). This sequence originates from a man aged 35 to 55 with head and neck cancer. The CDR3 nucleotides read TGTGCCAGCAGCCGACTAGCAGCGAGGGGGGCACACGATACGCAGTATTTT. Encoded protein: CASSRLAARGAHDTQYF.